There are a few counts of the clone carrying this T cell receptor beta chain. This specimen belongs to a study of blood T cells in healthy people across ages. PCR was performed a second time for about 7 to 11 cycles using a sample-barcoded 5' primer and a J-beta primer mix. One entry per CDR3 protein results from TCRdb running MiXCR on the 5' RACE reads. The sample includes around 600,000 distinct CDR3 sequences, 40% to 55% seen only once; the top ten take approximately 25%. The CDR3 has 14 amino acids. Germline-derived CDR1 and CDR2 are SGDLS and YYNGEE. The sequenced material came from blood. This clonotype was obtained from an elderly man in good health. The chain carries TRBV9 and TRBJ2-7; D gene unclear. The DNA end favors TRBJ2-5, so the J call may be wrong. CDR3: CASSVGSVLETQYF. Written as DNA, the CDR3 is TGTGCCAGCAGCGTAGGTTCAGTGCTGGAGACCCAGTACTTC.